The present T cell receptor beta chain was sequenced within a study of follicular helper T cells after annual influenza vaccination. Study summary: Blood was drawn on days 0, 7 and 28 after vaccination. Across the 2013-2014, 2014-2015 and 2015-2016 vaccination seasons, some subjects were resampled. Points from the study as a whole: Rare clonotypes were missed; only roughly 10-22% of cells gave TCRB. For non-cTfh compartments, undersampling could not be ruled out.

Time point meaning: 2015-2016 season, 7 days after influenza vaccination. This table comes from immunoSEQ multiplex PCR, and its TCRdb copy is limited to in-frame clones, with some not included. This sample has some 7,000 clones, with around 80% found just once. This clone occurred once. As yet, its antigen is unknown. The junction departs from germline at one end; a sequencing error may be responsible. In germline, CDR1 is MNHNS, CDR2 SASEGT. The CDR3 consists of 15 residues. This specimen consisted of CXCR5- memory CD4+ T cells sorted from blood, obtained 7 days after influenza vaccination. The chain carries TRBV6-1 and TRBJ1-1; 11 positions match TRBD1. The receptor was derived from an adult who received the influenza vaccine. The CDR3 DNA is TGTGCCAGCAGCGCCGGGACAGGGGGGAACCCTGAAGCTTTCTTT. Translating it yields CASSAGTGGNPEAFF.